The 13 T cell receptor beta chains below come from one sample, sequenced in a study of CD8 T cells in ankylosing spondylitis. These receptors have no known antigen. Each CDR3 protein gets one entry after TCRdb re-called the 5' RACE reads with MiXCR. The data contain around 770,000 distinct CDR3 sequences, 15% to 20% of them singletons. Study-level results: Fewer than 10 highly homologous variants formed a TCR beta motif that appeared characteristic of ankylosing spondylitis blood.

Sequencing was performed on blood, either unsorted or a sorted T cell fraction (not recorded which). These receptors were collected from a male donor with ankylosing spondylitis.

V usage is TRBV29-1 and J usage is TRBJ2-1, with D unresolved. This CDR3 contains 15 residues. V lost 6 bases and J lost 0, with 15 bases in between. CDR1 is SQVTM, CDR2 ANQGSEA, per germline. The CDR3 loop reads CSVIGPGVSYNEQFF. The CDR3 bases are TGCAGCGTAATTGGTCCGGGTGTCTCCTACAATGAGCAGTTCTTC.

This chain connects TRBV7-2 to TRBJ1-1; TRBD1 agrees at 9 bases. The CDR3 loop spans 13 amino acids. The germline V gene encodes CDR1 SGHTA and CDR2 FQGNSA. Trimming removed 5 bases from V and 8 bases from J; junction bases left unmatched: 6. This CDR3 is CASSKTGTGEAFF. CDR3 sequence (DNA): TGTGCCAGCAGCAAAACCGGGACAGGGGAAGCTTTCTTT.

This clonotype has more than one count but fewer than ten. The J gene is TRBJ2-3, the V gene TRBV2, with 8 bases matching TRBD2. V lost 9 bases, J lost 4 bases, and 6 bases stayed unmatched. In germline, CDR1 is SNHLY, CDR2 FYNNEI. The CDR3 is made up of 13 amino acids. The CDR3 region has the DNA TGTGCCAGTGGCGGGGGGACGCCAGATACGCAGTATTTT. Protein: CASGGGTPDTQYF.

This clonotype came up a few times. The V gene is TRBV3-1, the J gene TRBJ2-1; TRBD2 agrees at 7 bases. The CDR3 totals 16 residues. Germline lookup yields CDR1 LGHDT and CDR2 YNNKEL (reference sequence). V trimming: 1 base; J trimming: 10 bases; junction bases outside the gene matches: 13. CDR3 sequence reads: CASSQVGTKPYLEQFF. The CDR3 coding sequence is TGTGCCAGCAGCCAAGTGGGGACTAAGCCGTACCTGGAGCAGTTCTTC.

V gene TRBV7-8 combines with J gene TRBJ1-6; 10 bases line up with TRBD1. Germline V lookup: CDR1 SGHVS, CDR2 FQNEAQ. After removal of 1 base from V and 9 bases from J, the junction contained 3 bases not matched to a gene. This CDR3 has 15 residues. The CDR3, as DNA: TGTGCCAGCAGCTTAGGGGACAGGGGCCGTTCACCCCTCCACTTT. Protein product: CASSLGDRGRSPLHF. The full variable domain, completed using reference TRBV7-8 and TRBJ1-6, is GAGVSQSPRYKVAKRGQDVALRCDPISGHVSLFWYQQALGQGPEFLTYFQNEAQLDKSGLPSDRFFAERPEGSVSTLKIQRTQQEDSAVYLCASSLGDRGRSPLHFGNGTRLTVT.

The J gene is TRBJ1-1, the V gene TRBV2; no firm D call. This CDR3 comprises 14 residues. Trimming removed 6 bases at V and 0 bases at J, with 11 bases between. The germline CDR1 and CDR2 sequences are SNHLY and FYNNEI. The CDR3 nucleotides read TGTGCCAGCAGGGGGAGGACTCTGAACACTGAAGCTTTCTTT. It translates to CASRGRTLNTEAFF.

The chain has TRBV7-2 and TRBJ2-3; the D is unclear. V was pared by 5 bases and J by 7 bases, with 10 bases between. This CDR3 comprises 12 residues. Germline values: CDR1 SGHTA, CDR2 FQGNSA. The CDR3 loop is CASSQLPNTQYF. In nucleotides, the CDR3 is TGTGCCAGCAGCCAACTACCAAATACGCAGTATTTT. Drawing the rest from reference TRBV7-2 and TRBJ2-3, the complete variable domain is GAGVSQSPSNKVTEKGKDVELRCDPISGHTALYWYRQSLGQGLEFLIYFQGNSAPDKSGLPSDRFSAERTGGSVSTLTIQRTQQEDSAVYLCASSQLPNTQYFGPGTRLTVL.

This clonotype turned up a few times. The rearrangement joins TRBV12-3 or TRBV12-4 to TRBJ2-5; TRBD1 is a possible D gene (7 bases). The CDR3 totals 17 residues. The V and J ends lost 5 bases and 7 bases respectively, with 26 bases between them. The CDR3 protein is CASSPRGSRGERGTQYF. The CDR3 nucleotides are TGTGCCAGCAGTCCTAGGGGGAGCAGGGGGGAAAGGGGGACCCAGTACTTC.

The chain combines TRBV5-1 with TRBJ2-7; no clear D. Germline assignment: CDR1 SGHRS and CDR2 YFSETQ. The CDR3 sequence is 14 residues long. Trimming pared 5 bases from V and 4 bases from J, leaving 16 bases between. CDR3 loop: CASRIYPSVYEQYF. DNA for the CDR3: TGCGCCAGCAGGATCTACCCCTCCGTGTACGAGCAGTACTTC.

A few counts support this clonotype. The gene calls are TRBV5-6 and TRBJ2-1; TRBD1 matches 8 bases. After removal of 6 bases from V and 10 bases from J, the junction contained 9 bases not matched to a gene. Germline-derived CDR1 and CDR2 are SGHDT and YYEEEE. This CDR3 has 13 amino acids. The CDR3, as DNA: TGTGCCAGCAACGTGGCAGGGGGCAGAGAGCAGTTCTTC. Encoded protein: CASNVAGGREQFF.

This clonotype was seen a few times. CDR3 bases: TGTGCCAGCAGTCCGCTTCAGGGGGTCAGCTTATACAATGAGCAGTTCTTC. Its protein is CASSPLQGVSLYNEQFF. The genes are TRBV27 and TRBJ2-1, with 7 bases lining up with TRBD1. The CDR3 contains 17 residues. Germline CDR1 MNHEY, CDR2 SMNVEV (reference sequence). Trimming cost V 5 bases and J 4 bases; bases outside gene matches: 14.

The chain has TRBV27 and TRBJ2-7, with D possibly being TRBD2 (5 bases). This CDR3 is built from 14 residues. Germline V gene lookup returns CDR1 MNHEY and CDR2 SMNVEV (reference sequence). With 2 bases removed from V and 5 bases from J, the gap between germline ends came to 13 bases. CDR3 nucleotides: TGTGCCAGCAGTTTAATTCCCGGGAATAACGAGCAGTACTTC. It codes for CASSLIPGNNEQYF.

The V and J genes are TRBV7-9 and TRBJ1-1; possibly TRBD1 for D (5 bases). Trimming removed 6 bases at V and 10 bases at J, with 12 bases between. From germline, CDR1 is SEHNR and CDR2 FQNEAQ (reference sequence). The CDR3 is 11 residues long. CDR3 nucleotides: TGTGCCAGCAGTCCGGGGACGGGAGCTTTCTTT. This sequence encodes CASSPGTGAFF.